The 25 T cell receptor beta chains below were found in one sample sequenced in a study of cytomegalovirus exposure and HLA in healthy donors. 60 Vbeta and 13 Jbeta primers were used in PCR. TCRdb's table, derived via immunoSEQ multiplex PCR, lists solely in-frame clones and lacks some. Of 100,000 to 120,000 clones detected, about 81% appear once; the ten largest clones hold around 2.1%. Sequencing was performed on PBMCs. Receptors were obtained from a man aged 30 to 45 in good health and CMV-seronegative.

This clone was seen more than once but under ten times. This chain uses TRBV9 with TRBJ1-1; 7 nucleotides align to TRBD1. The germline gives CDR1 SGDLS, CDR2 YYNGEE. V lost 0 bases to trimming and J lost 2 bases; unmatched junction nucleotides: 13. The CDR3 loop spans 18 amino acids. Here the CDR3 reads CASSVDALPDRDNTEAFF. The CDR3 nucleotides read TGTGCCAGCAGCGTAGATGCACTCCCTGACAGGGATAACACTGAAGCTTTCTTT.

The chain combines TRBV30 with TRBJ1-1; 9 bases map to TRBD1. The CDR3 runs to 13 residues. The germline CDR1 and CDR2 sequences are GTSNPN and SVGIG (reference sequence). After removal of 3 bases from V and 11 bases from J, the junction contained 10 bases not matched to a gene. The CDR3 loop reads CAWSRGQGSGAFF. In DNA form, the CDR3 reads TGTGCCTGGAGCCGAGGACAGGGGTCTGGCGCTTTCTTT.

This chain links TRBV19 with TRBJ2-2; possibly TRBD1 for D (5 bases). This CDR3 is built from 16 residues. The V and J ends lost 8 bases and 0 bases respectively, with 16 bases between them. Germline CDR1 reads LNHDA; CDR2 reads SQIVND (reference sequence). CDR3 nucleotides: TGTGCCAGTGGGGCCAGTTTAAACGCGAACACCGGGGAGCTGTTTTTT. It is translated as CASGASLNANTGELFF.

The V call is TRBV7-2, the J call TRBJ2-3, with 11 nucleotides matching TRBD2. Germline assignment: CDR1 SGHTA and CDR2 FQGNSA. CDR3 length: 17 residues. Losses at the gene ends were 5 bases for V and 2 bases for J; bases not matched to a gene: 9. CDR3 DNA: TGTGCCAGCAGCAGTTTAGCGGGAGGGCCTGCCACAGATACGCAGTATTTT. Protein: CASSSLAGGPATDTQYF.

The chain combines TRBV27 with TRBJ1-6, with no clear D. Germline V lookup: CDR1 MNHEY, CDR2 SMNVEV (reference sequence). This CDR3 has 14 amino acids. The V gene lost 5 bases and the J gene lost 13 bases, with 18 bases spanning the gap. CDR3 in amino acids: CASSKDAGLPPLHF. DNA for the CDR3: TGTGCCAGCAGTAAAGATGCGGGATTACCGCCCCTCCACTTT.

V is TRBV4-1 and J is TRBJ1-1; maybe TRBD1 (5 bases). This CDR3 is 14 amino acids long. V lost 3 bases and J 1 base, leaving 9 bases between the germline ends. The germline V gene has CDR1 MGHRA and CDR2 YSYEKL. CDR3 DNA: TGCGCCAGCAGCCAGGAGACAGAGAACACTGAAGCTTTCTTT. Protein product: CASSQETENTEAFF.

Turning to this clone: Compared with germline, one end of the junction differs, possibly owing to a read error. The chain joins TRBV30 to TRBJ1-2; tentative D call: TRBD1 (5 bases). The CDR3 is 12 amino acids. Germline loops: CDR1 GTSNPN, CDR2 SVGIG (reference sequence). The CDR3 reads CAWSGTFYGHTF. The CDR3 nucleotides read TGTGCCTGGAGTGGGACATTCTATGGCCACACCTTC.

This rearrangement joins TRBV9 to TRBJ2-7, with a possible D match to TRBD1 (6 bases). V was shortened by 3 bases and J by 0 bases, with 16 bases between the two germline ends. This CDR3 is built from 16 residues. The V gene's germline CDR1 is SGDLS and CDR2 YYNGEE. The CDR3 DNA follows: TGTGCCAGCAGCGCTCGGGAAAGGGGGAGCTCCTACGAGCAGTACTTC. Protein: CASSARERGSSYEQYF.

The rearrangement uses TRBV19 and TRBJ1-5; a weak D match, TRBD1 (6 bases). Germline lookup yields CDR1 LNHDA and CDR2 SQIVND (reference sequence). CDR3 length equals 17 residues. V lost 9 bases, J lost 2 bases, and 23 bases lay in between. CDR3 in amino acids: CASLQSRGTYGNQPQHF. CDR3 nucleotide sequence: TGTGCCAGCCTTCAAAGCAGGGGCACCTATGGCAATCAGCCCCAGCATTTT.

V and J are TRBV19 and TRBJ1-1, with TRBD1 identical over 9 bases. The trim removed 5 bases at V and 4 bases at J, leaving 11 bases unmatched. CDR3 size: 16 residues. From germline, CDR1 is LNHDA and CDR2 SQIVND (reference sequence). The CDR3 loop reads CASSATFGQGSTEAFF. The CDR3 nucleotides are TGTGCCAGTAGTGCAACTTTCGGACAGGGGAGCACTGAAGCTTTCTTT.

About this clone itself: A junction end diverges from the germline sequence, so it may reflect a read error. This chain uses TRBV5-1 with TRBJ1-5, with D hard to call. Germline lookup yields CDR1 SGHRS and CDR2 YFSETQ. This CDR3 comprises 15 residues. For the CDR3, the DNA is TGCGCCAGCAGCCTCAACCCGCTAGAGGGCCAGCCCCAGAATTTT. Translated: CASSLNPLEGQPQNF.

This clone was counted ten times or more. The sample has other DNA sequences that encode this CDR3 too. The rearrangement uses TRBV4-3 and TRBJ1-5, with D possibly matching TRBD1 (5 bases). Germline V gives CDR1 LGHNA, CDR2 YSLEER. This CDR3 comprises 15 residues. V was cut by 0 bases and J by 1 base, with 7 bases left in between. The CDR3 nucleotides read TGCGCCAGCAGCCAAGATCGGGGGAGCAATCAGCCCCAGCATTTT. This translates into CASSQDRGSNQPQHF.

V and J are TRBV28 and TRBJ1-2, with 7 bases aligning to TRBD1. Trimming cost V 4 bases and J 4 bases; bases outside gene matches: 6. The length of the CDR3 is 14 residues. Germline CDR1 reads MDHEN; CDR2 reads SYDVKM. CDR3 nucleotides: TGTGCCAGCAGTTCGGGATCAGGGGGCTATGGCTACACCTTC. As protein: CASSSGSGGYGYTF.

The chain carries TRBV5-1 and TRBJ2-1, with 10 bases matching TRBD2. V shed 0 bases and J 6 bases; nucleotides not matched to a gene: 6. The CDR3 runs to 16 residues. The germline V gene encodes CDR1 SGHRS and CDR2 YFSETQ. This chain's CDR3 is CASSLGGLAGVNEQFF. CDR3 nucleotides: TGCGCCAGCAGCTTGGGTGGGCTAGCGGGAGTCAATGAGCAGTTCTTC. The entire variable domain, with the rest obtained from reference TRBV5-1 and TRBJ2-1, is as follows: KAGVTQTPRYLIKTRGQQVTLSCSPISGHRSVSWYQQTPGQGLQFLFEYFSETQRNKGNFPGRFSGRQFSNSRSEMNVSTLELGDSALYLCASSLGGLAGVNEQFFGPGTRLTVL.

DNA for the CDR3: TGTGCCAGTAGTATAGCCGGGGCCGGGGAGCTGTTTTTT. Protein: CASSIAGAGELFF. The rearrangement links TRBV19 to TRBJ2-2; a possible D gene is TRBD2 (5 bases). Germline CDR1 reads LNHDA; CDR2 reads SQIVND (reference sequence). The CDR3 sequence is 13 residues long. The germline V and J ends were trimmed by 1 base and 6 bases, with 6 bases remaining between them.

The chain couples TRBV6-5 to TRBJ2-7; no clear D gene. The V end lost 0 bases, the J end lost 2 bases, and 11 bases lay between the germline ends. The CDR3 is 15 amino acids. The V gene's germline CDR1 is MNHEY and CDR2 SVGAGI. This CDR3 is CASSYSTPVTYEQYF. The CDR3 DNA sequence: TGTGCCAGCAGTTACTCGACACCTGTCACCTACGAGCAGTACTTC.

V is TRBV27 and J is TRBJ2-7; D is perhaps TRBD2 (5 bases). The germline gives CDR1 MNHEY, CDR2 SMNVEV (reference sequence). CDR3 length equals 16 residues. V was clipped by 6 bases and J by 2 bases, with 20 bases between them. The CDR3 DNA reads as TGTGCCAGCAGCCCTTCTGGCGGGCCACAACCCTACGAGCAGTACTTC. Encoded protein: CASSPSGGPQPYEQYF.

V gene TRBV21-1 combines with J gene TRBJ1-4; TRBD1 was called by the table and not checked on the DNA. TRBV21-1 is a pseudogene locus. The CDR3 totals 15 residues. Here the CDR3 DNA reads TGTGCCAGCAGCAAAGTCTCAGTAAGAAGTGAAAAACTGTTTTTT. Protein product: CASSKVSVRSEKLFF.

The chain carries TRBV4-1 and TRBJ1-3; TRBD1 is a possible D gene (5 bases). This CDR3 is 15 amino acids long. V was clipped by 1 base and J by 7 bases, with 14 bases between them. In germline, CDR1 is MGHRA, CDR2 YSYEKL. CDR3 DNA: TGCGCCAGCAGCCAAGGTCAGGGTTCTAGGAACACCATATATTTT. As protein: CASSQGQGSRNTIYF.

The chain is built from TRBV30 and TRBJ1-2; D may be TRBD1 (5 bases). V shed 4 bases and J shed 6 bases, with 15 bases lying between them. This CDR3 comprises 13 residues. CDR1 GTSNPN and CDR2 SVGIG come from the germline V gene (reference sequence). The CDR3 loop reads CAWTQGIRNGYTF. The CDR3 nucleotides read TGTGCCTGGACGCAGGGTATCCGGAATGGCTACACCTTC. The whole variable domain, filled in from reference TRBV30 and TRBJ1-2, reads SQTIHQWPATLVQPVGSPLSLECTVEGTSNPNLYWYRQAAGRGLQLLFYSVGIGQISSEVPQNLSASRPQDRQFILSSKKLLLSDSGFYLCAWTQGIRNGYTFGSGTRLTVV.

This chain joins TRBV7-6 and TRBJ2-5, with 11 bases identical to TRBD2. The germline V gene encodes CDR1 SGHVS and CDR2 FNYEAQ. This CDR3 contains 14 residues. V lost 6 bases, J lost 5 bases, and 5 bases stayed unmatched. The CDR3 DNA sequence: TGTGCCAGCAGACTGACTAGCGGGACCGAGACCCAGTACTTC. It translates to CASRLTSGTETQYF.

The chain joins TRBV5-1 to TRBJ1-6, with TRBD1 matching over 9 bases. CDR1 and CDR2 from the germline V gene are SGHRS and YFSETQ. CDR3 length: 16 amino acids. The V segment lost 2 bases and the J segment 10 bases; nucleotides outside the gene matches: 10. CDR3 in amino acids: CASSLAQGQGRSPLHF. DNA of the CDR3: TGCGCCAGCAGCTTAGCTCAGGGACAGGGAAGGTCACCCCTCCACTTT. Looking up the rest from reference TRBV5-1 and TRBJ1-6 gives the full variable domain: KAGVTQTPRYLIKTRGQQVTLSCSPISGHRSVSWYQQTPGQGLQFLFEYFSETQRNKGNFPGRFSGRQFSNSRSEMNVSTLELGDSALYLCASSLAQGQGRSPLHFGNGTRLTVT.

The V gene is TRBV6-1, the J gene TRBJ1-2; TRBD1 might be the D (5 bases). This CDR3 spans 14 amino acids. Germline values: CDR1 MNHNS, CDR2 SASEGT. Between the trimmed V and J ends, which lost 2 bases and 7 bases, there was a span of 14 bases. CDR3 in amino acids: CASSERQQGGGYTF. CDR3 in DNA: TGTGCCAGCAGTGAACGACAGCAGGGAGGTGGCTACACCTTC.

The rearrangement joins TRBV29-1 to TRBJ2-3; 7 bases map to TRBD1. Per the germline V gene, CDR1 is SQVTM and CDR2 is ANQGSEA. V trimming: 7 bases; J trimming: 4 bases; junction bases outside the gene matches: 5. The CDR3 has 12 residues. CDR3 nucleotide sequence: TGCAGCGCCCGAACAGGGGCAGATACGCAGTATTTT. This codes for CSARTGADTQYF.

DNA of the CDR3: TGTGCCAGCAGCTTAGCGGGGACAGGGGGCCTCCCTGCTGGCTACACCTTC. It specifies CASSLAGTGGLPAGYTF. The rearrangement uses TRBV7-9 and TRBJ1-2; 12 nucleotides match TRBD1. The J segment lost 7 bases and the V segment lost 0 bases, leaving 9 bases of the junction unmatched. Germline assignment: CDR1 SEHNR and CDR2 FQNEAQ (reference sequence). This CDR3 contains 17 residues.